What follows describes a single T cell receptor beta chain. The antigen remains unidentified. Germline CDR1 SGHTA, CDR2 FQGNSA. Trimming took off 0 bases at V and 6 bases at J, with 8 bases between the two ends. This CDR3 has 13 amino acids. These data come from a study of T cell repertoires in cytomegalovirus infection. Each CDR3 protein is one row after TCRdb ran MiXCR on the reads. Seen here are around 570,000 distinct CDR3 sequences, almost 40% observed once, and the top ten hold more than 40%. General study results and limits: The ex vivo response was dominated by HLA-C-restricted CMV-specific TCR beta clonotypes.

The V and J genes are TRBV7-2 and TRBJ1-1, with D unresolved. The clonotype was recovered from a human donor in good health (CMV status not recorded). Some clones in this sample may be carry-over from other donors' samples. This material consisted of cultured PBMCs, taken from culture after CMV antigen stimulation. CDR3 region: CASSLASGAEAFF. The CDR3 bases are TGTGCCAGCAGCTTAGCGAGTGGCGCTGAAGCTTTCTTT.